This T cell receptor (beta chain) came from a study of T cells in Graves' hyperthyroidism and ophthalmopathy. There are many counts of this clonotype. The germline V gene encodes CDR1 SEHNR and CDR2 FQNEAQ (reference sequence). V shed 5 bases and J 8 bases; nucleotides not matched to a gene: 2. CDR3 length: 12 residues. TCR beta CDR3 region amplification was performed from RNA transcripts. With the HTBI primer set, the TCR CDR3 went through a first round of RT-PCR. TCRdb ran MiXCR on the multiplex PCR reads and lists one entry per CDR3 protein. The sample contains some 300,000 distinct CDR3 sequences, roughly 14% of which appear only once.

Sequencing input: blood. The clonotype was recovered from a woman in her thirties with Graves' hyperthyroidism that later progressed to Graves' ophthalmopathy. The genes are TRBV7-9 and TRBJ2-1; 8 bases match TRBD2. CDR3 sequence reads: CASSPGGDEQFF. The CDR3 DNA is TGTGCCAGCAGCCCCGGGGGGGATGAGCAGTTCTTC.